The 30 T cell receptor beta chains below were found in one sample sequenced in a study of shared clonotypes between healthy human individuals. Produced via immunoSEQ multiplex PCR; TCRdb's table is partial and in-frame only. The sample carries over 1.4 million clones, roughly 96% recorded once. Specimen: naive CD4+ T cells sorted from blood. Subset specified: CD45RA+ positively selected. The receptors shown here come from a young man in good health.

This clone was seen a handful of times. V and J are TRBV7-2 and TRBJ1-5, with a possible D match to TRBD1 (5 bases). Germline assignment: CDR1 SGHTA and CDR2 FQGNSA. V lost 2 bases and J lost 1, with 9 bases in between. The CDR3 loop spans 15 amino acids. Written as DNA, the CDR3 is TGTGCCAGCAGCTTACTCCGGGACAGCAATCAGCCCCAGCATTTT. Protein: CASSLLRDSNQPQHF.

CDR3 residues: CASSHVPGLAGDHEQYF. The CDR3 bases are TGCGCCAGCAGCCATGTACCGGGACTAGCGGGAGACCACGAGCAGTACTTC. The chain carries TRBV4-1 and TRBJ2-7; 14 nucleotides match TRBD2. J was trimmed by 5 bases and V by 3 bases; bases with no gene match: 9. Per the germline V gene, CDR1 is MGHRA and CDR2 is YSYEKL. This CDR3 spans 17 amino acids.

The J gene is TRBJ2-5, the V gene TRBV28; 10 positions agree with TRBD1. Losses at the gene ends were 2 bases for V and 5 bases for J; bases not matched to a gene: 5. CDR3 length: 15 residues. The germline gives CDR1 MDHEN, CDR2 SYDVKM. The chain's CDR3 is CASSLPGTGDETQYF. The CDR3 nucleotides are TGTGCCAGCAGTTTACCCGGGACAGGGGACGAGACCCAGTACTTC.

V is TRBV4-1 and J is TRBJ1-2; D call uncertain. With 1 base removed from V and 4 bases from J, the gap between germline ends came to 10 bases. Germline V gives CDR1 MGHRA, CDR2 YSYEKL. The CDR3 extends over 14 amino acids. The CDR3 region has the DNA TGCGCCAGCAGCCAAGCCCGGGTCTCCTATGGCTACACCTTC. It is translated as CASSQARVSYGYTF.

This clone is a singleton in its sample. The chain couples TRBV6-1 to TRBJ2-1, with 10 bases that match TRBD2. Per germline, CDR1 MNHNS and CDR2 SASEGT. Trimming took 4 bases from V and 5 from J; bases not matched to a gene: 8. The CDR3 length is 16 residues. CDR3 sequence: CASSGRTSGPHNEQFF. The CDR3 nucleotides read TGTGCCAGCAGTGGAAGGACTAGCGGACCCCACAATGAGCAGTTCTTC.

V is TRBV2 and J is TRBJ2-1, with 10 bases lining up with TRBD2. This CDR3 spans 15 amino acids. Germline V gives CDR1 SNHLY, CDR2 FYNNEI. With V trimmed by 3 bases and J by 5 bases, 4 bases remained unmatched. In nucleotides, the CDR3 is TGTGCCAGCAGTGAGGTTAGCGGGAGGCACAATGAGCAGTTCTTC. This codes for CASSEVSGRHNEQFF.

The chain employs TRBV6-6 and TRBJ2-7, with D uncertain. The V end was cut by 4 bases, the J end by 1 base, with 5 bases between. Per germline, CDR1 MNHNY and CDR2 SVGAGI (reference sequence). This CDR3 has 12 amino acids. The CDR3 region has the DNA TGTGCCAGCAGTTGGCAGTCCTACGAGCAGTACTTC. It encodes CASSWQSYEQYF.

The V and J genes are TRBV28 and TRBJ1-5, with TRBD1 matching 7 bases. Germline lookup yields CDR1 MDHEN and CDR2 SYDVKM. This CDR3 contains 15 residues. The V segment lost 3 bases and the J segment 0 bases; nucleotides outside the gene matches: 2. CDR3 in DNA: TGTGCCAGCAGTTTGGGACAGCGTAGCAATCAGCCCCAGCATTTT. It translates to CASSLGQRSNQPQHF.

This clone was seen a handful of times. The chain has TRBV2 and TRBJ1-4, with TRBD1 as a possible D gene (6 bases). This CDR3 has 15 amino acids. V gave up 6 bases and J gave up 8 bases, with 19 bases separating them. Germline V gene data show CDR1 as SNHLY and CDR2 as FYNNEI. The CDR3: CASRGMHGGQEKLFF. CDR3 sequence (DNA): TGTGCCAGCAGAGGGATGCATGGGGGGCAAGAAAAACTGTTTTTT.

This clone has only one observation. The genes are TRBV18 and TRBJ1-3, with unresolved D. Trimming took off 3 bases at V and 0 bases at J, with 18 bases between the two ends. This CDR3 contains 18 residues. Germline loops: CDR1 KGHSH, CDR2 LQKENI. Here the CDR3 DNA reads TGTGCCAGCTCACCCGTCCTCACAGCGGGCTTCTCTGGAAACACCATATATTTT. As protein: CASSPVLTAGFSGNTIYF.

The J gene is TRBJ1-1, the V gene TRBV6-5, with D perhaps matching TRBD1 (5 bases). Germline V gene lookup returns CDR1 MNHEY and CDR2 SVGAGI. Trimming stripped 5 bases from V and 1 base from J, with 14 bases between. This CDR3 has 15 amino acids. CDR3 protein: CASSKQGRWNTEAFF. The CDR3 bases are TGTGCCAGCAGTAAGCAGGGACGATGGAACACTGAAGCTTTCTTT.

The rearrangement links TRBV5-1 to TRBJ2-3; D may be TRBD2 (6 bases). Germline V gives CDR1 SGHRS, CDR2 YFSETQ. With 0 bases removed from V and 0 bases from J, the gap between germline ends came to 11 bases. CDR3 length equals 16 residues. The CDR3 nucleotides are TGCGCCAGCAGCTTGGAAGGCGGACTAAGCACAGATACGCAGTATTTT. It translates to CASSLEGGLSTDTQYF.

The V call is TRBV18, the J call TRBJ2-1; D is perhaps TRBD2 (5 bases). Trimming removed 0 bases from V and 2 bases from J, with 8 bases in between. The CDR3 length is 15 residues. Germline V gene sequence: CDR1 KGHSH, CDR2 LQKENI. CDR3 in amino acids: CASSPPEAPYNEQFF. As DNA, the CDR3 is TGTGCCAGCTCACCACCGGAGGCGCCCTACAATGAGCAGTTCTTC. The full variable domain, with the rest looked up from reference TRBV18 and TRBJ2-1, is NAGVMQNPRHLVRRRGQEARLRCSPMKGHSHVYWYRQLPEEGLKFMVYLQKENIIDESGMPKERFSAEFPKEGPSILRIQQVVRGDSAAYFCASSPPEAPYNEQFFGPGTRLTVL.

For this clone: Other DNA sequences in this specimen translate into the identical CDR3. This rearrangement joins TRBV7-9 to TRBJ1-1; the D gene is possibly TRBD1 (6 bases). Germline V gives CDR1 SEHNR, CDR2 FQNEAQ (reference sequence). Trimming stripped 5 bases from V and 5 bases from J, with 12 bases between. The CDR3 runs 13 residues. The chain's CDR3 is CASSAQGGTEAFF. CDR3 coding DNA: TGTGCCAGCAGCGCACAGGGAGGAACTGAAGCTTTCTTT.

The CDR3 nucleotides read TGTGCCAGCAGTGGCGGACTAGCGGGCAAATCCTACGAGCAGTACTTC. It yields the protein CASSGGLAGKSYEQYF. This chain links TRBV5-4 with TRBJ2-7; 11 bases match TRBD2. Germline CDR1 is SGHNT and CDR2 is YYREEE (reference sequence). The CDR3 has 16 amino acids. The junction had 8 bases not matched to a gene; V was cut back by 5 bases and J by 1 base. The whole variable domain, remainder taken from reference TRBV5-4 and TRBJ2-7, is ETGVTQSPTHLIKTRGQQVTLRCSSQSGHNTVSWYQQALGQGPQFIFQYYREEENGRGNFPPRFSGLQFPNYSSELNVNALELDDSALYLCASSGGLAGKSYEQYFGPGTRLTVT.

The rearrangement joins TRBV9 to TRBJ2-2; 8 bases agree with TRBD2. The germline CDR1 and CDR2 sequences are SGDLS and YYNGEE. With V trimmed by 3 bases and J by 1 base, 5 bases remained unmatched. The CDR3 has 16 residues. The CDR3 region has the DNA TGTGCCAGCAGCGACGTCGGGGGGGTGAACACCGGGGAGCTGTTTTTT. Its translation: CASSDVGGVNTGELFF.

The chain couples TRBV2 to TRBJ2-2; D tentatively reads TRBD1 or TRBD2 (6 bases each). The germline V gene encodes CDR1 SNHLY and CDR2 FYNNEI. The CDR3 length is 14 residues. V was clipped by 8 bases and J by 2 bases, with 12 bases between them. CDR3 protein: CASGRTDNTGELFF. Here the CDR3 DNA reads TGTGCCAGCGGGAGGACAGATAACACCGGGGAGCTGTTTTTT.

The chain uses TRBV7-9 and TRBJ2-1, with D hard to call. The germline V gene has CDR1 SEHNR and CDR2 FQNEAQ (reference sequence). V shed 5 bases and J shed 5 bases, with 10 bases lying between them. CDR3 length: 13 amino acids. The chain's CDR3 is CASSAQNHNEQFF. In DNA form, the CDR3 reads TGTGCCAGCAGCGCCCAGAATCACAATGAGCAGTTCTTC.

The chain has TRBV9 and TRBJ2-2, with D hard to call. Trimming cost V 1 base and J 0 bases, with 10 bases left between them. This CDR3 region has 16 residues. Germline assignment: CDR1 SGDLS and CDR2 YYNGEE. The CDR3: CASSVTPNSNTGELFF. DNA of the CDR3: TGTGCCAGCAGCGTAACGCCCAATTCGAACACCGGGGAGCTGTTTTTT.

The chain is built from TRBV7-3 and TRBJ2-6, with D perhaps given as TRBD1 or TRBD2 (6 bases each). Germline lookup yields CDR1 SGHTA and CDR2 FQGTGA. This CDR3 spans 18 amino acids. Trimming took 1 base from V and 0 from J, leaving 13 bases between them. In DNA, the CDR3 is TGTGCCAGCAGCTTAAGTGGGGGGCTCAACTCTGGGGCCAACGTCCTGACTTTC. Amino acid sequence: CASSLSGGLNSGANVLTF.

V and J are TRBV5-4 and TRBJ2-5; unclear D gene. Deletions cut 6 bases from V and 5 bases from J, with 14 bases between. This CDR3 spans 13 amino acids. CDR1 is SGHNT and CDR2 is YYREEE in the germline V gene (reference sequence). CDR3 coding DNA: TGTGCCAGCACCTGGACGGGTGCTGAGACCCAGTACTTC. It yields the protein CASTWTGAETQYF.

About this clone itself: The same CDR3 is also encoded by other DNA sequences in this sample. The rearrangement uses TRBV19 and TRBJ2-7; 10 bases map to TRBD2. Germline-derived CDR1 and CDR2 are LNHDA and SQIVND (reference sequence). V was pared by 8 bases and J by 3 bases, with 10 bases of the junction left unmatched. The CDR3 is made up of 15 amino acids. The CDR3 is CASRRLAGDFYEQYF. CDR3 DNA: TGTGCCAGTCGAAGGCTAGCGGGAGACTTCTACGAGCAGTACTTC.

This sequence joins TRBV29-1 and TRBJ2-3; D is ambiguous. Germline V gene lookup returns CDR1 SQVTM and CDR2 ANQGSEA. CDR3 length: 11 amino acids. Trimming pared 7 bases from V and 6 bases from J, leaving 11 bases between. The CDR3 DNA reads TGCAGCGGACTTGGTACTGATACGCAGTATTTT. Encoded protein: CSGLGTDTQYF.

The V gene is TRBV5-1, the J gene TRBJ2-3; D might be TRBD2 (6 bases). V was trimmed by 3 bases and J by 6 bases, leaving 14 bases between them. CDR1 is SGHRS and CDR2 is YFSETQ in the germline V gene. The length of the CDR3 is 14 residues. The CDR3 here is CASSYRDWTDTQYF. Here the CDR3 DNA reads TGCGCCAGCAGCTACCGGGACTGGACGGATACGCAGTATTTT.

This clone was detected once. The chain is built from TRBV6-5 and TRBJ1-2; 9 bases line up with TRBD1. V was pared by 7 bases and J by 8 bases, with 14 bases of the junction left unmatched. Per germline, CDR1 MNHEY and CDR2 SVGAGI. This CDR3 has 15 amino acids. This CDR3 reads CASKRTIQGARGYTF. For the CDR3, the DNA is TGTGCCAGCAAACGCACCATACAGGGGGCGCGGGGCTACACCTTC.

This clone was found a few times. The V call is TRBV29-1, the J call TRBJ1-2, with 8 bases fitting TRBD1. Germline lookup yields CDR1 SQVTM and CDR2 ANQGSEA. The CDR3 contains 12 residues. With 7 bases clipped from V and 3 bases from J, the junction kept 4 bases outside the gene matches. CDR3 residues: CSGSDRDYGYTF. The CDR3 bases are TGCAGCGGGTCGGACAGGGACTATGGCTACACCTTC.

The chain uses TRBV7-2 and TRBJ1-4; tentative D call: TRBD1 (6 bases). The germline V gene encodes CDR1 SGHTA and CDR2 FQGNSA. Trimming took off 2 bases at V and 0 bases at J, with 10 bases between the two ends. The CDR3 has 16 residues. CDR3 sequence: CASSLPRTATNEKLFF. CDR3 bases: TGTGCCAGCAGCTTACCAAGGACAGCAACTAATGAAAAACTGTTTTTT.

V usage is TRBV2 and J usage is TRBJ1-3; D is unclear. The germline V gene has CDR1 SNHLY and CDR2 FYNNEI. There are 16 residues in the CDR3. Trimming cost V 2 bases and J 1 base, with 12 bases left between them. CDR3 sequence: CASSETGPASGNTIYF. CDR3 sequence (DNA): TGTGCCAGCAGTGAAACGGGTCCAGCTTCTGGAAACACCATATATTTT.

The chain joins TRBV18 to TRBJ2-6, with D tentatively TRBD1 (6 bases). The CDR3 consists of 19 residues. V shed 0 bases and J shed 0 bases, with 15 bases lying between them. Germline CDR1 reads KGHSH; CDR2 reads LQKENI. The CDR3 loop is CASSPPLGQRHSGANVLTF. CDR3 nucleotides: TGTGCCAGCTCACCACCGTTAGGACAGAGACACTCTGGGGCCAACGTCCTGACTTTC.

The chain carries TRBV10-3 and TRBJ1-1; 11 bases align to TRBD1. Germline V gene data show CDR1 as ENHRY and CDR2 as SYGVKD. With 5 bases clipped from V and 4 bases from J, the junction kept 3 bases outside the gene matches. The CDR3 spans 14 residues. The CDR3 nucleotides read TGTGCCATCAGTACCGGGACAGGGGGCACTGAAGCTTTCTTT. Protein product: CAISTGTGGTEAFF.